This TCR beta chain appears in the sequencing data of a study of cytomegalovirus exposure and HLA in healthy donors. General study points: It was taken for granted in presence/absence analyses that sequencing depth across donors was roughly uniform. A list of around 150 TCR beta chains associated with cytomegalovirus was given. Later examination showed HLA-associated TCR beta chains had greater clonal expansion than equally common others.

This PCR relied on a set of 60 Vbeta primers and 13 Jbeta primers. How the authors handled the data: A follow-up analysis tallied about 80 million unique TCR beta chains, 8.5 million to 14 million shared. The protocol was immunoSEQ multiplex PCR, while the TCRdb copy is restricted to in-frame clones and leaves out a portion. Clone size and the V and J calls come from that table; the DNA yielded D and trimming. The sample has around 270,000 clones, 75% to 85% seen once; the top ten hold roughly 0.31%. In the case of this clone: Its cognate antigen is unknown.

The TCR was taken from a girl aged 2 to 10 in good health and CMV-seronegative. The sequenced material came from PBMCs.

For the CDR3, the DNA is TGCGCCAGCAGCCAAGCGTCAGGGGATTTCTACAATGAGCAGTTCTTC. This codes for CASSQASGDFYNEQFF. The J gene is TRBJ2-1, the V gene TRBV4-1, with TRBD1 as a possible D gene (6 bases). Trimming cost V 1 base and J 3 bases, with 13 bases left between them. Looked up from germline, CDR1 is MGHRA and CDR2 is YSYEKL. The CDR3 extends over 16 amino acids.